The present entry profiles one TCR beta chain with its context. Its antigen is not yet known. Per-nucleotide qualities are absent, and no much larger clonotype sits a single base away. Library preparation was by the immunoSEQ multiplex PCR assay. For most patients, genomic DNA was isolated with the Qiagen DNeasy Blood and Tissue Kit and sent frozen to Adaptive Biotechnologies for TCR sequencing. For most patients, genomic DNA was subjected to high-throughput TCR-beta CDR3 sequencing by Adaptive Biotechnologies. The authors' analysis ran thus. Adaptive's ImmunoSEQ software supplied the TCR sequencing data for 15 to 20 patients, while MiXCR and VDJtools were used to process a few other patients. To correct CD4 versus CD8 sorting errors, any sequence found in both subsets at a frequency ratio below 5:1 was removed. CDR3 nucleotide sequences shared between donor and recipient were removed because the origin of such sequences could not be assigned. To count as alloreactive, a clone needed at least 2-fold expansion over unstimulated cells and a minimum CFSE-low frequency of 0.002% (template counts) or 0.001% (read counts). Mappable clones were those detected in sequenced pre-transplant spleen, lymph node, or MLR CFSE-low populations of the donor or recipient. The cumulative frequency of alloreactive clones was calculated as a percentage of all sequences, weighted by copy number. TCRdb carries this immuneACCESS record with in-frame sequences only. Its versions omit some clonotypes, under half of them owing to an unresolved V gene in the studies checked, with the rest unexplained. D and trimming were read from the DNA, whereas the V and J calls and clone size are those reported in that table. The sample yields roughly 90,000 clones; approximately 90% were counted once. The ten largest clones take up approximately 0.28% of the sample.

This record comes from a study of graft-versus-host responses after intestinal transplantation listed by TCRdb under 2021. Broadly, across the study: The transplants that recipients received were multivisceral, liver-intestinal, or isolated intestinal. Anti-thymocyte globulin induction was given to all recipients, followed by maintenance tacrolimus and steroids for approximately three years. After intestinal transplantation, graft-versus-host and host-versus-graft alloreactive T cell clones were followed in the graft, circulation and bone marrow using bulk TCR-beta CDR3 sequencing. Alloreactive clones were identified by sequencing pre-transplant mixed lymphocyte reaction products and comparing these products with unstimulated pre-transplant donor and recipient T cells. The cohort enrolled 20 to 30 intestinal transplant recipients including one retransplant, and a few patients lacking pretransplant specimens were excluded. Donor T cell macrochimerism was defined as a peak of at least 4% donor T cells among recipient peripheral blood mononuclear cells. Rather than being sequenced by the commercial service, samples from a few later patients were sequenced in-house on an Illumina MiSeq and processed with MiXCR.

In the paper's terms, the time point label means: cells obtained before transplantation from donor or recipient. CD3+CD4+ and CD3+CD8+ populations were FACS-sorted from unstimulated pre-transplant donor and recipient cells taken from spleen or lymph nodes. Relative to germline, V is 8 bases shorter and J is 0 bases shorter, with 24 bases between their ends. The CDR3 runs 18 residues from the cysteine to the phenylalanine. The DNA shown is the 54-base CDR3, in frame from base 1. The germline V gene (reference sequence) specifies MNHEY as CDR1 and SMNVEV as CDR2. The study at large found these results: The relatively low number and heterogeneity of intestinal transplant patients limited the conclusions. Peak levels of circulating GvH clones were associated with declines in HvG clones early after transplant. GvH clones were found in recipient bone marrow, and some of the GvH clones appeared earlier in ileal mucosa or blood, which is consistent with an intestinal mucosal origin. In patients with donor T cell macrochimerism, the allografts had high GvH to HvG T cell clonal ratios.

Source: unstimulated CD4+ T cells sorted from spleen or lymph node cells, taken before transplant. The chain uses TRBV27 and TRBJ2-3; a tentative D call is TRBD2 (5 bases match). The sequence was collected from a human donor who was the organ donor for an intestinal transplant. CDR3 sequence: CASRDPASWRTSTDTQYF. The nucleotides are TGTGCCAGCCGAGACCCAGCTAGCTGGCGTACTAGCACAGATACGCAGTATTTT.